The subject of this entry is one TCR beta chain. Its antigen is still unknown. This sample is part of a study of T cell responses to AZD1222 COVID-19 vaccine. Overall study results and limits: Donor demographics were predominantly white British with a female majority; clonal diversity may be underestimated.

Only in-frame clones appear in the TCRdb table, and some are missing; sequencing was by immunoSEQ multiplex PCR. The sample shows 150,000 or so clones, 70% to 90% of them seen only once. The CDR3 consists of 15 residues. V was shortened by 3 bases and J by 2 bases, with 11 bases between the two germline ends. Germline V gives CDR1 SGDLS, CDR2 YYNGEE. This receptor was identified in an adult who had recovered from COVID-19. The sample was peripheral blood, taken after recovery from COVID-19. V and J are TRBV9 and TRBJ1-4, with a weak D call TRBD1 (5 bases). CDR3 amino acids: CASSGSWGTNEKLFF. In nucleotides, the CDR3 is TGTGCCAGCAGCGGCTCGTGGGGGACTAATGAAAAACTGTTTTTT. Supplemented by reference TRBV9 and TRBJ1-4, the full variable domain reads DSGVTQTPKHLITATGQRVTLRCSPRSGDLSVYWYQQSLDQGLQFLIQYYNGEERAKGNILERFSAQQFPDLHSELNLSSLELGDSALYFCASSGSWGTNEKLFFGSGTQLSVL.